This T cell receptor beta chain came from a study of graft-versus-host responses after intestinal transplantation. About the research overall: In this cohort, recipients had multivisceral, liver-intestinal, or isolated intestinal transplants. All recipients were given anti-thymocyte globulin induction, and tacrolimus and steroids were then administered for around three years.

In regard to this clone: The target antigen is unknown.

Measured with immunoSEQ multiplex PCR; TCRdb has only the in-frame clones, and not every one. This sample has roughly 23,000 clones, with over 90% found just once. Study conclusions and caveats: Recipient-marrow GvH clones were detected, some having first appeared in ileum or blood. Within the allografts of patients who had graft-donor T cell macrochimerism, graft-versus-host to host-versus-graft clonal ratios were high.

This sequence originates from a human patient who received an intestinal transplant, so some T cells may come from the graft donor. The specimen comprised PBMCs, sampled roughly 41 days after intestinal transplant.

CDR3 in amino acids: CASSLPPRVGEAFF. DNA of the CDR3: TGCGCCAGCAGCTTGCCCCCCCGAGTAGGTGAAGCTTTCTTT. This sequence joins TRBV5-1 and TRBJ1-1; D is ambiguous. The V end was cut by 1 base, the J end by 7 bases, with 14 bases between. Germline V gene sequence: CDR1 SGHRS, CDR2 YFSETQ. The CDR3 spans 14 residues.